The T cell receptor beta chain under discussion was sequenced for a study of blood T cell repertoires in COVID-19. Study-level information: Whether acute or convalescent, the COVID-19 samples came from the United States, Italy and Spain.

Participants spanned ages about 18 to 90 years and resided in 20 to 30 US areas. Each participant's cohort was designated according to participant-reported clinical history. Here immunoSEQ multiplex PCR was the method, and the copy in TCRdb shows in-frame clones only, minus some. The sample carries under 250,000 clones, around 90% recorded once. With 5 bases removed from V and 5 bases from J, the gap between germline ends came to 10 bases. The CDR3 is 13 residues long. Germline lookup yields CDR1 MGHRA and CDR2 YSYEKL. This sequence originates from a woman in her twenties or thirties who had been exposed to COVID-19. The material sequenced was PBMCs or T cells enriched from blood (not recorded which). The rearrangement uses TRBV4-1 and TRBJ2-1, with D perhaps TRBD1 (5 bases). CDR3 protein: CASSFTGDNEQFF. For the CDR3, the DNA is TGCGCCAGCAGCTTCACAGGAGACAATGAGCAGTTCTTC.